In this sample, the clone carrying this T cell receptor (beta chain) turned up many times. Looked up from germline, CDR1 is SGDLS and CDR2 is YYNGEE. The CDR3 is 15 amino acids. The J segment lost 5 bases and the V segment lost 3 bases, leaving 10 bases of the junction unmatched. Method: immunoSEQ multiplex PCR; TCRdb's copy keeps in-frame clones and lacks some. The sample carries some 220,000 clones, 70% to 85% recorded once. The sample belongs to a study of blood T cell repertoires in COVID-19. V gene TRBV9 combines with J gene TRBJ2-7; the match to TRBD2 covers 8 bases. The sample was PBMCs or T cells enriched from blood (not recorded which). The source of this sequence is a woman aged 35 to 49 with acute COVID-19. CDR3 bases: TGTGCCAGCAGCGAATCAGGGTGGCGGGGGGACGAGCAGTACTTC. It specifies CASSESGWRGDEQYF.